This T cell receptor beta chain is from a study of CD8 T cells in Susac syndrome. This clonotype was seen only once. The CDR3 totals 13 residues. In germline, CDR1 is KGHSH, CDR2 LQKENI. V was cut by 0 bases and J by 1 base, with 4 bases left in between. An amount of RNA that ranged from roughly 0.45 to 1 ug was reverse transcribed with random hexamers. Amplification of TCR beta CDR3 spanned 54 Vbeta and 13 Jbeta via immunoSEQ multiplex PCR. TCRdb itself ran the immunoSEQ multiplex PCR reads through MiXCR, one entry per CDR3 protein. The sample includes approximately 150,000 distinct CDR3 sequences, approximately 94% seen only once; the top ten take roughly 0.1%.

The sample consisted of CD4+ T cells from PBMCs. The receptor's source is a human donor with multiple sclerosis. The chain joins TRBV18 to TRBJ2-7; D is unclear. The CDR3 DNA sequence: TGTGCCAGCTCACCACCGCATTCCTACGAGCAGTACTTC. Amino acids: CASSPPHSYEQYF.